The text below deals with one T cell receptor (beta chain). Its specificity is not known. Germline CDR1 is LGHNA and CDR2 is YNFKEQ. The CDR3 is 18 residues long. V shed 6 bases and J shed 0 bases, with 23 bases lying between them. Separate from the approximately 670-subject first cohort was the approximately 110-subject validation cohort, to which the donors belonged. Clones were sequenced by immunoSEQ multiplex PCR, and TCRdb holds only the in-frame ones, with some missing. The sample gives roughly 58,000 clones, 80% to 95% of which show up once; roughly 3% is in the top ten. The entry originates in a study of cytomegalovirus exposure and HLA in healthy donors. General observations from the study: The classifier, whose performance was assessed in both the original and validation cohorts, reportedly diagnosed cytomegalovirus status with high specificity and sensitivity. The study recorded 160 or so TCR beta chains that were cytomegalovirus-associated. Confirmation was obtained in vitro that three CMV-associated chains are specific for CMV antigens.

J is TRBJ1-2 and V is TRBV4-2; no definite D call. The specimen sequenced was PBMCs. The receptor was isolated from a man aged 18 to 29 in good health and CMV-seronegative. The CDR3 is CASSRNRMSGSANYGYTF. DNA of the CDR3: TGTGCCAGCAGTCGTAATAGGATGAGCGGTTCAGCTAACTATGGCTACACCTTC.